This T cell receptor (beta chain) comes out of a study of glioma-infiltrating T cells after dendritic cell vaccination. In the study overall: Samples are from glioblastoma patients in Phase I and II dendritic cell vaccine trials. Three intradermal dendritic cell vaccine injections were given every two weeks. Study results and limitations: Higher TCR clonality did not directly relate to longer survival.

CDR3 length: 16 amino acids. J gave up 9 bases and V 5 bases, and 17 bases lay outside the gene matches. Germline CDR1 is SGDLS and CDR2 is YYNGEE. The PCR used 60 V beta and 13 J beta primers. Sequencing was performed with immunoSEQ multiplex PCR; in TCRdb, only in-frame clones are kept and a portion is missing. The sample has fewer than 100,000 clones; about nine tenths are singletons. With regard to this clone: The antigen is undetermined.

This TCR was sampled from a human donor with glioblastoma. This chain joins TRBV9 and TRBJ1-3; 7 nucleotides match TRBD1. This material consisted of blood, taken before dendritic cell vaccination. CDR3 sequence reads: CASSFTDRVRSGTIYF. The CDR3 nucleotides are TGTGCCAGCAGTTTCACCGACAGGGTCCGCTCGGGCACCATATATTTT.